This T cell receptor beta chain derives from a study of tumor-infiltrating lymphocytes in oesophageal squamous cell carcinoma. The CDR3 spans 17 residues. Looked up from germline, CDR1 is SGHVS and CDR2 is FQNEAQ. One entry per CDR3 protein results from TCRdb running MiXCR on the PCR reads. This table has 15,000 or so distinct CDR3 sequences, roughly 50% appearing once. In its sample, this clonotype was seen a few times. The source is a female donor with esophageal squamous cell carcinoma. The sample taken for sequencing was normal esophageal tissue next to the tumor. The V gene is TRBV7-8, the J gene TRBJ2-5; 14 positions match TRBD2. TRBJ2-1 explains the end of the DNA better; the J call may be wrong. The CDR3, as DNA: TGTGCCAGCAGCTTTGTGGCCGGGACTAGCGGGAGCTATGAGCAGTTCTTC. It translates to CASSFVAGTSGSYEQFF.